This passage covers 23 T cell receptor beta chains from one sample sequenced in a study of long-term antiretroviral therapy in people with HIV. Survey-level resolution applied to immunoSEQ assay v3.0. Measured with immunoSEQ multiplex PCR; TCRdb has only the in-frame clones, and not every one. Of 25,000 to 30,000 clones listed, around 85% are singletons. The sequenced sample was unsorted PBMCs, obtained 3 years after starting antiretroviral therapy. The receptors stem from a man aged 40-55 years with HIV.

The chain links TRBV6-5 to TRBJ2-7; 8 bases are shared with TRBD1. CDR3 length: 12 residues. J lost 5 bases, V lost 11 bases, and 8 bases had no gene match. Germline assignment: CDR1 MNHEY and CDR2 SVGAGI. In DNA form, the CDR3 reads TGTGCCGTACGGGCAGGGGGCCACGAGCAGTACTTC. Translation: CAVRAGGHEQYF.

The rearrangement joins TRBV5-1 to TRBJ2-2, with D tentatively TRBD2 (6 bases). CDR1 is SGHRS and CDR2 is YFSETQ in the germline V gene. The CDR3 extends over 14 amino acids. Deletions cut 3 bases from V and 4 bases from J, with 10 bases between. The CDR3: CASSWDGGTGELFF. The CDR3, as DNA: TGCGCCAGCAGCTGGGACGGGGGCACCGGGGAGCTGTTTTTT. The full variable domain, completed using reference TRBV5-1 and TRBJ2-2, is KAGVTQTPRYLIKTRGQQVTLSCSPISGHRSVSWYQQTPGQGLQFLFEYFSETQRNKGNFPGRFSGRQFSNSRSEMNVSTLELGDSALYLCASSWDGGTGELFFGEGSRLTVL.

The chain combines TRBV27 with TRBJ2-5, with 9 bases lining up with TRBD1. The DNA end is more similar to TRBJ2-7, so the J call may be wrong. Per the germline V gene, CDR1 is MNHEY and CDR2 is SMNVEV (reference sequence). This CDR3 contains 15 residues. The CDR3 protein is CASNKRQGGFYEQYF. The DNA for the CDR3 is TGTGCCAGCAATAAAAGACAGGGGGGTTTCTACGAGCAGTACTTC.

In DNA form, the CDR3 reads TGTGCCAGCTGGGCGGACACTGAAGCTTTCTTT. Protein product: CASWADTEAFF. The chain recombines TRBV6-6 with TRBJ1-1; D not certain. V lost 8 bases to trimming and J lost 3 bases, with 7 bases between them. CDR1 and CDR2 (germline): MNHNY, SVGAGI (reference sequence). The CDR3 length is 11 residues.

This chain connects TRBV4-2 to TRBJ2-7, with unresolved D. V gave up 0 bases and J gave up 2 bases, with 2 bases separating them. The germline V gene has CDR1 LGHNA and CDR2 YNFKEQ. The CDR3 totals 12 residues. This CDR3 is CASSQDPYEQYF. The DNA of the CDR3 is TGTGCCAGCAGCCAAGACCCCTACGAGCAGTACTTC.

This clone has only a few counts. This sequence joins TRBV7-2 and TRBJ2-1, with TRBD2 identical over 8 bases. The CDR3 consists of 16 residues. The V gene's germline CDR1 is SGHTA and CDR2 FQGNSA. Trimming cost V 6 bases and J 6 bases; bases outside gene matches: 13. DNA of the CDR3: TGTGCCAGCAGGGACCAGCGGGGGAATAGGAGCAATGAGCAGTTCTTC. Protein sequence: CASRDQRGNRSNEQFF.

This CDR3 reads CASSLAGTDSSYNEQFF. Written as DNA, the CDR3 is TGTGCCAGCAGCTTGGCTGGCACCGACAGCTCCTACAATGAGCAGTTCTTC. The chain carries TRBV5-6 and TRBJ2-1, with D maybe TRBD1 (5 bases). The CDR3 is 17 residues long. V gave up 0 bases and J gave up 0 bases, with 13 bases separating them. From germline, CDR1 is SGHDT and CDR2 YYEEEE. Full variable domain (remainder filled in from reference TRBV5-6 and TRBJ2-1): DAGVTQSPTHLIKTRGQQVTLRCSPKSGHDTVSWYQQALGQGPQFIFQYYEEEERQRGNFPDRFSGHQFPNYSSELNVNALLLGDSALYLCASSLAGTDSSYNEQFFGPGTRLTVL.

The chain joins TRBV11-2 to TRBJ1-2, with 7 bases fitting TRBD1. V trimming: 0 bases; J trimming: 6 bases; junction bases outside the gene matches: 7. The CDR3 spans 15 residues. From germline, CDR1 is SGHAT and CDR2 FQNNGV. Here the CDR3 reads CASSLDPAGGDGYTF. For the CDR3, the DNA is TGTGCCAGCAGCTTAGATCCGGCAGGGGGAGATGGCTACACCTTC. The full variable domain, with the rest looked up from reference TRBV11-2 and TRBJ1-2, is EAGVAQSPRYKIIEKRQSVAFWCNPISGHATLYWYQQILGQGPKLLIQFQNNGVVDDSQLPKDRFSAERLKGVDSTLKIQPAKLEDSAVYLCASSLDPAGGDGYTFGSGTRLTVV.

V and J are TRBV27 and TRBJ2-7; weak D call: TRBD2 (6 bases). Between the trimmed V and J ends, which lost 7 bases and 0 bases, there was a span of 13 bases. The CDR3 loop spans 14 amino acids. Germline V gene lookup returns CDR1 MNHEY and CDR2 SMNVEV (reference sequence). CDR3 sequence: CASKIIAVSYEQYF. CDR3 nucleotides: TGTGCCAGCAAAATAATAGCGGTCTCCTACGAGCAGTACTTC.

This clone was found once. CDR3 DNA: TGTGCCACCACCCTAACGGGCTCCCTGTCTAGCACAGATACGCAGTATTTT. As protein: CATTLTGSLSSTDTQYF. This rearrangement joins TRBV15 to TRBJ2-3; D not resolved. The V and J ends lost 7 bases and 0 bases respectively, with 20 bases between them. The germline V gene encodes CDR1 LNHNV and CDR2 YYDKDF (reference sequence). This CDR3 comprises 17 residues.

The genes are TRBV5-1 and TRBJ2-3; perhaps D is TRBD1 or TRBD2 (6 bases each). Germline V gene sequence: CDR1 SGHRS, CDR2 YFSETQ. The CDR3 runs 13 residues. Trimming cost V 6 bases and J 2 bases, with 10 bases left between them. CDR3 in amino acids: CASNPGATDTQYF. The CDR3, as DNA: TGCGCCAGCAACCCGGGGGCCACAGATACGCAGTATTTT. The full variable domain, with the rest looked up from reference TRBV5-1 and TRBJ2-3, is KAGVTQTPRYLIKTRGQQVTLSCSPISGHRSVSWYQQTPGQGLQFLFEYFSETQRNKGNFPGRFSGRQFSNSRSEMNVSTLELGDSALYLCASNPGATDTQYFGPGTRLTVL.

This chain connects TRBV27 to TRBJ1-1; D uncertain. This CDR3 contains 13 residues. Germline lookup yields CDR1 MNHEY and CDR2 SMNVEV (reference sequence). Between the trimmed V and J ends, which lost 3 bases and 7 bases, there was a span of 12 bases. CDR3 residues: CASSLGRFGEAFF. The CDR3, as DNA: TGTGCCAGCAGTTTGGGCAGATTCGGTGAAGCTTTCTTT.

The chain uses TRBV27 and TRBJ2-7, with 13 bases lining up with TRBD2. The V gene end was trimmed by 10 bases and the J gene end by 6 bases; junction bases not matched to a gene: 3. From germline, CDR1 is MNHEY and CDR2 SMNVEV (reference sequence). This CDR3 has 12 residues. CDR3 coding DNA: TGTGCCACCCGGACTAGCGGGAGCGAGCAGTACTTC. Residues: CATRTSGSEQYF.

The genes are TRBV4-1 and TRBJ1-1, with 7 positions matching TRBD1. The germline V gene encodes CDR1 MGHRA and CDR2 YSYEKL. V trimming: 4 bases; J trimming: 3 bases; junction bases outside the gene matches: 8. CDR3 size: 15 residues. As DNA, the CDR3 is TGCGCCAGCAGCCCTAAACAGGGGCCGCACACTGAAGCTTTCTTT. Amino acids: CASSPKQGPHTEAFF.

The rearrangement links TRBV6-1 to TRBJ1-3; D not resolved. V lost 2 bases and J lost 0, with 8 bases in between. The CDR3 spans 15 residues. Germline-derived CDR1 and CDR2 are MNHNS and SASEGT. The CDR3 nucleotides read TGTGCCAGCAGTGAAAGCCGCAGCTCTGGAAACACCATATATTTT. This gives the protein CASSESRSSGNTIYF.

This sequence joins TRBV6-5 and TRBJ1-1; TRBD1 matches at 11 bases. Germline-derived CDR1 and CDR2 are MNHEY and SVGAGI. V was clipped by 6 bases and J by 8 bases; unmatched bases: 8. This CDR3 spans 14 amino acids. The CDR3 coding sequence is TGTGCCAGCAGCTCCGGACAGGGGGCCTTCGAAGCTTTCTTT. Translation: CASSSGQGAFEAFF.

The chain carries TRBV2 and TRBJ2-1; 8 bases match TRBD2. CDR3 length: 13 residues. The V gene end was trimmed by 3 bases and the J gene end by 6 bases; junction bases not matched to a gene: 1. The V gene's germline CDR1 is SNHLY and CDR2 FYNNEI. The CDR3 DNA reads as TGTGCCAGCAGTGAGCTAGCGGGCAATGAGCAGTTCTTC. It yields the protein CASSELAGNEQFF.

The chain is built from TRBV13 and TRBJ2-2; 11 positions agree with TRBD2. Trimming at V came to 4 bases and at J to 4 bases, leaving 11 bases not matched to a gene. Germline V gives CDR1 PRHDT, CDR2 FYEKMQ (reference sequence). The length of the CDR3 is 18 residues. The DNA for the CDR3 is TGTGCCAGCAGCTCTCAATTACTAGCGGGAGAAAGCACCGGGGAGCTGTTTTTT. Its protein is CASSSQLLAGESTGELFF.

The J gene is TRBJ2-7, the V gene TRBV5-1; D is unresolved. The germline gives CDR1 SGHRS, CDR2 YFSETQ. CDR3 length: 14 residues. The germline V and J ends were trimmed by 3 bases and 5 bases, with 15 bases remaining between them. CDR3 nucleotide sequence: TGCGCCAGCAGCTCGACGGGCCCTAGGCACGAGCAGTACTTC. Its protein is CASSSTGPRHEQYF.

The rearrangement joins TRBV5-6 to TRBJ2-7, with TRBD1 identical over 7 bases. The CDR3 has 16 amino acids. Germline CDR1 is SGHDT and CDR2 is YYEEEE. V lost 1 base to trimming and J lost 0 bases; unmatched junction nucleotides: 7. The CDR3 DNA reads as TGTGCCAGCAGCTTGATTAGGGGGCGAAGCTCCTACGAGCAGTACTTC. It encodes CASSLIRGRSSYEQYF. Variable domain in full (rest from reference TRBV5-6 and TRBJ2-7): DAGVTQSPTHLIKTRGQQVTLRCSPKSGHDTVSWYQQALGQGPQFIFQYYEEEERQRGNFPDRFSGHQFPNYSSELNVNALLLGDSALYLCASSLIRGRSSYEQYFGPGTRLTVT.

V is TRBV7-9 and J is TRBJ2-1; 8 bases are a match to TRBD2. The CDR3 spans 15 residues. V lost 4 bases and J lost 8; bases outside the gene matches: 10. Germline CDR1 and CDR2: SEHNR and FQNEAQ (reference sequence). CDR3 nucleotides: TGTGCCAGCAGCTCGGGACTAGAGTATGGCGATGAGCAGTTCTTC. The encoded protein is CASSSGLEYGDEQFF.

V usage is TRBV6-6 and J usage is TRBJ1-5, with TRBD1 matching 7 bases. Germline loops: CDR1 MNHNY, CDR2 SVGAGI (reference sequence). V trimming: 7 bases; J trimming: 2 bases; junction bases outside the gene matches: 8. CDR3 length: 15 residues. CDR3 sequence (DNA): TGTGCCAGCACCACAGGGGATAGTGGCAATCAGCCCCAGCATTTT. Translation: CASTTGDSGNQPQHF.

The V call is TRBV7-2, the J call TRBJ2-3, with 7 bases identical to TRBD1. The CDR3 covers 14 residues. J gave up 0 bases and V 5 bases, and 2 bases lay outside the gene matches. Germline lookup yields CDR1 SGHTA and CDR2 FQGNSA. The CDR3 reads CASSPGQSTDTQYF. CDR3 in DNA: TGTGCCAGCAGCCCGGGACAGAGCACAGATACGCAGTATTTT.